This T cell receptor beta chain was recorded in a study of response to subunit inactivated influenza vaccine. Between the trimmed V and J ends, which lost 6 bases and 4 bases, there was a span of 19 bases. The CDR3 spans 14 residues. The germline V gene has CDR1 SQVTM and CDR2 ANQGSEA. MiXCR was run by TCRdb on the RT-PCR reads, yielding one entry per CDR3 protein. The sample contains 650,000 to 850,000 distinct CDR3 sequences, approximately 15% of which appear only once. The sequenced sample was PBMCs from blood, obtained around two weeks before vaccination. The chain carries TRBV29-1 and TRBJ2-7; tentatively, D is TRBD2 (7 bases). This sequence was found in a man in his fifties who received an inactivated influenza vaccine. The CDR3 bases are TGCAGCGTCTCGAGAGGGGGGGTTGGATACGAGCAGTACTTC. Its translation: CSVSRGGVGYEQYF.